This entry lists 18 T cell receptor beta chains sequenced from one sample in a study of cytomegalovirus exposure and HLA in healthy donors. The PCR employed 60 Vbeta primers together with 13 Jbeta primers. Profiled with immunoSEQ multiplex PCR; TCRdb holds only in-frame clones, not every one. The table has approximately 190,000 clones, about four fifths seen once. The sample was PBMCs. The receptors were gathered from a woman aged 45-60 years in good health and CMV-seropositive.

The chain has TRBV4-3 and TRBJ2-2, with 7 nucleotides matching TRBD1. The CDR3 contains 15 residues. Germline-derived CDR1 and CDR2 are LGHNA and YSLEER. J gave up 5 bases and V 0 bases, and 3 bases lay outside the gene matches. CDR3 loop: CASSQERQGTGELFF. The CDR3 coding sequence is TGCGCCAGCAGCCAAGAGCGACAGGGTACCGGGGAGCTGTTTTTT.

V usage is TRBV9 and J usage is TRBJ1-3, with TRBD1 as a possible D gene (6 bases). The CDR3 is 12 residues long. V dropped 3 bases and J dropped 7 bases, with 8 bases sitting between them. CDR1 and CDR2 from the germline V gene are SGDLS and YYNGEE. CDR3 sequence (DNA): TGTGCCAGCAGCGCCACAGGGAACACCATATATTTT. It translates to CASSATGNTIYF.

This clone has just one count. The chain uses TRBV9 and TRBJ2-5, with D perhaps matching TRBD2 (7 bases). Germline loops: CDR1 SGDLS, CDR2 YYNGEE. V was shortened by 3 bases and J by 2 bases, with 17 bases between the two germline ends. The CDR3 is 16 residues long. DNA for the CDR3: TGTGCCAGCAGCGACCCACGGGGGGCGGGACAAGAGACCCAGTACTTC. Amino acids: CASSDPRGAGQETQYF.

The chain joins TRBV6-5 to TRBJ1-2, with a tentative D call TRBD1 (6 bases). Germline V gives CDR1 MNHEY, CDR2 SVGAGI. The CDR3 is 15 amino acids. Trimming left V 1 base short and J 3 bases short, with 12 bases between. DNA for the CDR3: TGTGCCAGCAGTTACTTGGGGGCAGGGGACTATGGCTACACCTTC. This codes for CASSYLGAGDYGYTF.

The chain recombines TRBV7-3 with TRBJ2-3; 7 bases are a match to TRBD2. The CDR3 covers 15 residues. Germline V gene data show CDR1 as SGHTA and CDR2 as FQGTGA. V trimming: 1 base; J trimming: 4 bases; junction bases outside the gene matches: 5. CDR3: CASSLNPGRADTQYF. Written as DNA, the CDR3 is TGTGCCAGCAGCTTAAATCCGGGGAGGGCAGATACGCAGTATTTT.

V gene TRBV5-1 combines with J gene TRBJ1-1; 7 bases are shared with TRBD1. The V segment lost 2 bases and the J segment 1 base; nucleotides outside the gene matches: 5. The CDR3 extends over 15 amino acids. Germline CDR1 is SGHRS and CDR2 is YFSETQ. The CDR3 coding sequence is TGCGCCAGCAGCTTCCTGGCAGGGGGGAACACTGAAGCTTTCTTT. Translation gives CASSFLAGGNTEAFF. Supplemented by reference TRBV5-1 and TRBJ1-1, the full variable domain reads KAGVTQTPRYLIKTRGQQVTLSCSPISGHRSVSWYQQTPGQGLQFLFEYFSETQRNKGNFPGRFSGRQFSNSRSEMNVSTLELGDSALYLCASSFLAGGNTEAFFGQGTRLTVV.

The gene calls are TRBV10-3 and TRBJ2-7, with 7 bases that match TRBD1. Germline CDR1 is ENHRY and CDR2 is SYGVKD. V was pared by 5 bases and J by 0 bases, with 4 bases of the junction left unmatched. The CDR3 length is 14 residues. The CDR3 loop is CAISSAGGSYEQYF. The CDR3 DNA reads TGTGCCATCAGTTCTGCAGGGGGCTCCTACGAGCAGTACTTC.

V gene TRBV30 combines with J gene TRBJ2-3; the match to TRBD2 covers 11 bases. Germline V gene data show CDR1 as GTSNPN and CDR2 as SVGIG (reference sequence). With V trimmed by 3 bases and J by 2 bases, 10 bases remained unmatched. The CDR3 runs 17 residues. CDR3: CAWSLRRLAGLTDTQYF. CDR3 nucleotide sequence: TGTGCCTGGAGCCTTAGAAGACTAGCGGGGCTCACAGATACGCAGTATTTT.

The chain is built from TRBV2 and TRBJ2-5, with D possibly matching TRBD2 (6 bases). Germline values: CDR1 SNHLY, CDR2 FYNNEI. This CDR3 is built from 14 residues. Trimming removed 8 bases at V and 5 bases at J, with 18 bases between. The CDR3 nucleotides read TGTGCCAGCGGTAGCGGTGGCGCGTCGGAGACCCAGTACTTC. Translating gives CASGSGGASETQYF. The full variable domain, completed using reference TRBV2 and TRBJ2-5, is EPEVTQTPSHQVTQMGQEVILRCVPISNHLYFYWYRQILGQKVEFLVSFYNNEISEKSEIFDDQFSVERPDGSNFTLKIRSTKLEDSAMYFCASGSGGASETQYFGPGTRLLVL.

CDR3 loop: CASMDRGPSGYTF. In nucleotides, the CDR3 is TGTGCCAGTATGGACAGGGGACCCTCAGGCTACACCTTC. This chain links TRBV28 with TRBJ1-2, with 9 bases fitting TRBD1. From germline, CDR1 is MDHEN and CDR2 SYDVKM. This CDR3 is 13 amino acids long. The J segment lost 8 bases and the V segment lost 9 bases, leaving 10 bases of the junction unmatched.

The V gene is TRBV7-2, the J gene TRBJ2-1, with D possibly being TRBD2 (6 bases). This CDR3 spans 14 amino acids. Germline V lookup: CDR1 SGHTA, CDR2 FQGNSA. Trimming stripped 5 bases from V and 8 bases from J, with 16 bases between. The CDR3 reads CASSQKGGAHEQFF. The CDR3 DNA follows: TGTGCCAGCAGCCAAAAAGGAGGGGCCCATGAGCAGTTCTTC. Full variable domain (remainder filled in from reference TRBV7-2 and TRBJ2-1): GAGVSQSPSNKVTEKGKDVELRCDPISGHTALYWYRQSLGQGLEFLIYFQGNSAPDKSGLPSDRFSAERTGGSVSTLTIQRTQQEDSAVYLCASSQKGGAHEQFFGPGTRLTVL.

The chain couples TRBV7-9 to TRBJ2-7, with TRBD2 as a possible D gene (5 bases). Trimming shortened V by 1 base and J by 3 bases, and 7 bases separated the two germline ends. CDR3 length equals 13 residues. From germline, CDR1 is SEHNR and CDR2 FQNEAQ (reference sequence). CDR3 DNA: TGTGCCAGCAGCTTAGGGGGAGACTACGAGCAGTACTTC. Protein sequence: CASSLGGDYEQYF.

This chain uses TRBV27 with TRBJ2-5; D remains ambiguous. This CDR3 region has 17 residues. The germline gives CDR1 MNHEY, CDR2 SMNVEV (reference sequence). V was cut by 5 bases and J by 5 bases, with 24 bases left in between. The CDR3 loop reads CASSEVAWIIVDETQYF. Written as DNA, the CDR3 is TGTGCCAGCAGTGAGGTGGCTTGGATCATCGTCGACGAGACCCAGTACTTC.

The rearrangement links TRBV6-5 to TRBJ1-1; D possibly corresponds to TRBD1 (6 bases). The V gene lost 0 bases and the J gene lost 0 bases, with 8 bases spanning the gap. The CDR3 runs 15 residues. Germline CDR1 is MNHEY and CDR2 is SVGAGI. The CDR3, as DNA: TGTGCCAGCAGTTACTCACCAGGGGTGAACACTGAAGCTTTCTTT. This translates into CASSYSPGVNTEAFF.

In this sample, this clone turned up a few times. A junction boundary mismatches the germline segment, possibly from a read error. CDR3 protein: CATSGSRTIEKLFF. The CDR3 DNA is TGTGCCACCAGCGGATCCCGGACTATTGAAAAACTGTTTTTT. This chain joins TRBV15 and TRBJ1-4, with D unresolved. Germline lookup yields CDR1 LNHNV and CDR2 YYDKDF (reference sequence). CDR3 size: 14 residues.

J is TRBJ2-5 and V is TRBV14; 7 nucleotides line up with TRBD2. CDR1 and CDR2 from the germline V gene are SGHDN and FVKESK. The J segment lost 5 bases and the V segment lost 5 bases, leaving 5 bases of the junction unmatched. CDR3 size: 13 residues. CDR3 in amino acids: CASSVGLRETQYF. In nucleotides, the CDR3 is TGTGCCAGCAGCGTGGGACTAAGGGAGACCCAGTACTTC.

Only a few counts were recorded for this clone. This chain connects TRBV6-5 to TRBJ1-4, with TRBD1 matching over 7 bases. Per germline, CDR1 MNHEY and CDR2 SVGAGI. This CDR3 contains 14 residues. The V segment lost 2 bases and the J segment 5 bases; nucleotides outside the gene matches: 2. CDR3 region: CASSYTTGNEKLFF. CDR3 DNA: TGTGCCAGCAGTTACACGACAGGGAATGAAAAACTGTTTTTT.

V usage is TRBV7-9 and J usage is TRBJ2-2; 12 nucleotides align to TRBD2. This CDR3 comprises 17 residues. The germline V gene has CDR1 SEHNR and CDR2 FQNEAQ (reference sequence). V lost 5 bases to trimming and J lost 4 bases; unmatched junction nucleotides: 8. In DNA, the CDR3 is TGTGCCAGCAGCCCCCTGCTAGCGGGGGGGAGCACCGGGGAGCTGTTTTTT. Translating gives CASSPLLAGGSTGELFF.